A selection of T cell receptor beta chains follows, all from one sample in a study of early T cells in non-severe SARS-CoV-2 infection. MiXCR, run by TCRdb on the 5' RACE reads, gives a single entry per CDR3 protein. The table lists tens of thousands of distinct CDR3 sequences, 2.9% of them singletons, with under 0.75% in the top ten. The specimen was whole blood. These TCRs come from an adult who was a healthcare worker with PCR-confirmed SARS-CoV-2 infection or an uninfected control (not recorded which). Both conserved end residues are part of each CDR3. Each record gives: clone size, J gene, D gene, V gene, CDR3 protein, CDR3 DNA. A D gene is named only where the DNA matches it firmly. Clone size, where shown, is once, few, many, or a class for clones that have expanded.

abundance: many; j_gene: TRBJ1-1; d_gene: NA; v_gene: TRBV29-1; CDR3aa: CSLRQGRDTEAFF; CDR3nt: TGCAGCCTTCGTCAGGGACGGGACACTGAAGCTTTCTTT
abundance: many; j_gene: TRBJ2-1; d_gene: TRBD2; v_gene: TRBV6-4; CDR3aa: CATAGREQNEQFF; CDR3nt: TGTGCCACCGCCGGGAGGGAGCAAAACGAGCAGTTCTTC
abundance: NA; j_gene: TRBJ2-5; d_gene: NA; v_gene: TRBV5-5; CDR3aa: CASGGVLAGETQYF; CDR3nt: TGTGCCAGCGGAGGGGTTCTCGCCGGAGAGACCCAGTACTTC
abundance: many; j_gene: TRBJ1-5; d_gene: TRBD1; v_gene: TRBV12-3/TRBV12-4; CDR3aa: CASSLGQTNQPQHF; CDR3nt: TGTGCCAGCAGTCTGGGACAGACCAATCAGCCCCAGCATTTT
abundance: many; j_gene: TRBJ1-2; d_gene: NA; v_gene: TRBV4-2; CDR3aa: CASSQVAGVGYGYTF; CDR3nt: TGTGCCAGCAGCCAAGTGGCAGGGGTAGGATATGGCTACACCTTC
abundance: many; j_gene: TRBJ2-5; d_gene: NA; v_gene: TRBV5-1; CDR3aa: CASSLMGVVQETQYF; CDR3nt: TGCGCCAGCAGCTTGATGGGGGTTGTTCAAGAGACCCAGTACTTC
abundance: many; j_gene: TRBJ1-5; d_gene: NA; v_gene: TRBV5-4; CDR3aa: CASSLNVGGYQPQHF; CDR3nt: TGTGCCAGCAGCTTGAATGTCGGAGGGTATCAGCCCCAGCATTTT
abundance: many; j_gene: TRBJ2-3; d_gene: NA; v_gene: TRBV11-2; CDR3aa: CASSLVGPGSTDTQYF; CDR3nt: TGTGCCAGCAGCTTAGTCGGCCCGGGGTCCACAGATACGCAGTATTTT
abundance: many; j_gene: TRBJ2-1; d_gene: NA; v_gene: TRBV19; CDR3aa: CASGRQQNEQFF; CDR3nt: TGTGCCAGTGGACGACAGCAGAATGAGCAGTTCTTC
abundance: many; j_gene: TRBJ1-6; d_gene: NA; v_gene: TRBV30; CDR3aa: CAWSNGQNSPLHF; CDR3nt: TGTGCCTGGAGTAACGGACAGAATTCACCCCTCCACTTT
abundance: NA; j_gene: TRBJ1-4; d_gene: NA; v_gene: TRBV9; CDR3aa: CASSVGVWANEKLFF; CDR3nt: TGTGCCAGCAGCGTAGGTGTTTGGGCTAATGAAAAACTGTTTTTT
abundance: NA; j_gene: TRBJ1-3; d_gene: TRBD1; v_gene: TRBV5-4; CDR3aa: CASSQDRVGAGNTIYF; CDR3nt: TGTGCCAGCAGCCAAGACAGGGTTGGGGCTGGAAACACCATATATTTT
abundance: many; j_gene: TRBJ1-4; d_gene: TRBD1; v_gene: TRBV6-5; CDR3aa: CASSYSFGQGAPANEKLFF; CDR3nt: TGTGCCAGCAGTTATTCTTTCGGACAGGGGGCGCCGGCTAATGAAAAACTGTTTTTT
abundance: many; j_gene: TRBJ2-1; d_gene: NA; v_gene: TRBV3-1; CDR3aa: CASSQQPLVTIVNEQFF; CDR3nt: TGTGCCAGCAGCCAACAACCTCTAGTTACAATTGTCAATGAGCAGTTCTTC